This T cell receptor beta chain was observed in a study of T cell repertoires in cytomegalovirus infection. Germline V CDR1 and CDR2: SNHLY, FYNNEI. This CDR3 spans 16 amino acids. The J segment lost 6 bases and the V segment lost 1 base, leaving 5 bases of the junction unmatched. Concerning this clonotype: Its antigen is unidentified.

TCRdb ran MiXCR on the reads and lists one entry per CDR3 protein. Of about 300,000 distinct CDR3 sequences in the sample, 25% were seen once. Study findings and constraints: CMV-specific HLA-C-restricted TCR beta clonotypes dominated the ex vivo response.

The source material was PBMCs. The chain has TRBV2 and TRBJ1-6, with 8 bases that match TRBD1. The clonotype was recovered from a human donor in good health (CMV status not recorded). Some clones in this sample may be carry-over from other donors' samples. The CDR3 is CASSEGTGFRNSPLHF. For the CDR3, the DNA is TGTGCCAGCAGTGAAGGGACAGGGTTTCGTAATTCACCCCTCCACTTT.